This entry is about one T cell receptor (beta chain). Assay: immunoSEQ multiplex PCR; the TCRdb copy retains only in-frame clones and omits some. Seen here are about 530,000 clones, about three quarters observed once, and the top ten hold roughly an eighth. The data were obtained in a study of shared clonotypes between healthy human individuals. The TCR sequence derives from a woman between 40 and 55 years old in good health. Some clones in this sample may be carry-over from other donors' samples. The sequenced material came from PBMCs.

The CDR3 nucleotides are TGTGCCAGCTCGACTAGCGGGAGGAATGAGCAGTTCTTC. This codes for CASSTSGRNEQFF. The chain couples TRBV7-2 to TRBJ2-1, with 13 nucleotides matching TRBD2. Germline trimming cut 8 bases from V and 7 bases from J; bases unmatched to any gene: 2. The CDR3 is made up of 13 amino acids. The germline gives CDR1 SGHTA, CDR2 FQGNSA.